This TCR beta chain was identified in a study of shared clonotypes between healthy human individuals. This CDR3 is built from 15 residues. Germline loops: CDR1 SGHTA, CDR2 FQGNSA. Unmatched junction bases numbered 2, after V lost 0 bases and J lost 3 bases. Study-level points and caveats: Among donors, the sharing of clonotypes was expected to be influenced by sequencing depth. Compared with memory subsets, naive subsets generally had larger estimated richness.

Remarks on this clone: Its antigen is unidentified.

The repertoire was sequenced with immunoSEQ multiplex PCR; TCRdb's copy has only in-frame clones and lacks some. The data hold some 1,100,000 clones, with about 80% observed a single time. The sequencing input was memory CD4+ T cells from PBMCs. Noted subset: CD45RA-negative fraction. This chain connects TRBV7-2 to TRBJ2-7; 10 positions match TRBD2. The receptor was derived from a young man in good health. Some clones in this sample may be carry-over from other donors' samples. CDR3 sequence reads: CASSLAGTSDYEQYF. The CDR3 DNA is TGTGCCAGCAGCTTAGCCGGGACTAGCGACTACGAGCAGTACTTC.